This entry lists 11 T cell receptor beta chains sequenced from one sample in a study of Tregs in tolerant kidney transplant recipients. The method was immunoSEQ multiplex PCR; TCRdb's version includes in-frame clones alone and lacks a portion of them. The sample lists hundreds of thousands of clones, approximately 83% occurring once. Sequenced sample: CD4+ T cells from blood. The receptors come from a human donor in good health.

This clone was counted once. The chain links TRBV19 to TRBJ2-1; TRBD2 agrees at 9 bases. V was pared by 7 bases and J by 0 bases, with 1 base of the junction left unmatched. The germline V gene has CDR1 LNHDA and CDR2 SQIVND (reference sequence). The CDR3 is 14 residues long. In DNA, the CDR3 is TGTGCCAGTAATAGCGGGAGCTCCTACAATGAGCAGTTCTTC. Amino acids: CASNSGSSYNEQFF.

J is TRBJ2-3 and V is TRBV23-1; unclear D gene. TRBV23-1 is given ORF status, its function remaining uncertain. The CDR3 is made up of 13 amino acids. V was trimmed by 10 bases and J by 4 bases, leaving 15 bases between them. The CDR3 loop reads CATTPVGPDTQYF. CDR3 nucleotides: TGCGCCACTACCCCGGTGGGCCCAGATACGCAGTATTTT.

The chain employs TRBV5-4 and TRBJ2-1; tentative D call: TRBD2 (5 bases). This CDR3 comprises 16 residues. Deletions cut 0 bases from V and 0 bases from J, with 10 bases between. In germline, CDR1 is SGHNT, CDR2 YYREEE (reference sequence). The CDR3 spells CASSLVGGLSYNEQFF. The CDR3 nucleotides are TGTGCCAGCAGCTTGGTTGGCGGGCTCTCCTACAATGAGCAGTTCTTC.

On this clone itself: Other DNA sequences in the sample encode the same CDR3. The CDR3 is CASSLQETQYF. The CDR3 DNA follows: TGTGCCAGCAGCCTCCAAGAGACCCAGTACTTC. V and J are TRBV5-4 and TRBJ2-5, with D uncertain. CDR1 is SGHNT, CDR2 YYREEE, per germline (reference sequence). The germline V and J ends were trimmed by 4 bases and 1 base, with 2 bases remaining between them. This CDR3 contains 11 residues.

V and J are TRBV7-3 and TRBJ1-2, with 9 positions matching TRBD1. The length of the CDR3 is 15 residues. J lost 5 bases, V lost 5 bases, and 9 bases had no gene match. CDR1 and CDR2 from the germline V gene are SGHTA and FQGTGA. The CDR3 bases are TGTGCCAGCAGCCCATTTCCGGGACAGGGTTATGGCTACACCTTC. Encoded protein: CASSPFPGQGYGYTF.

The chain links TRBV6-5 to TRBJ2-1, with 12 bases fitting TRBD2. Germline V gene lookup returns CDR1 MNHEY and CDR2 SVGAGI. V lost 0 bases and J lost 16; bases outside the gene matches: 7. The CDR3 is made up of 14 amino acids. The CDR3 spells CASSYSKTSGSGFF. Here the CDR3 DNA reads TGTGCCAGCAGTTACTCAAAGACTAGCGGGAGCGGTTTCTTC.

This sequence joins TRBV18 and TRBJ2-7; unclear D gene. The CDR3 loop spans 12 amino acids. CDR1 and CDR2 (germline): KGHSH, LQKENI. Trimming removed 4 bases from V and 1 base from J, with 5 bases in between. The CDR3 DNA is TGTGCCAGCTCACTAGATTCCTACGAGCAGTACTTC. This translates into CASSLDSYEQYF.

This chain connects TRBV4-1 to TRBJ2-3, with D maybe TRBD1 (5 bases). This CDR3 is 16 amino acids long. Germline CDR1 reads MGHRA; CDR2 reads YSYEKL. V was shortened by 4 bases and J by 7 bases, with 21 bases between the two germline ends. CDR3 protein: CASSLPTFRASYTQYF. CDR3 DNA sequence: TGCGCCAGCAGCCTTCCGACTTTCAGGGCCTCCTATACGCAGTATTTT.

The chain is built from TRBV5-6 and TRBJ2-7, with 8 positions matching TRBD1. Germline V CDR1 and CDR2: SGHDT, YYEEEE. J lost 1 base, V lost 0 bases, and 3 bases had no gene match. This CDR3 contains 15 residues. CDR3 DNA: TGTGCCAGCAGCTTGGGGGACAGGTATTCCTACGAGCAGTACTTC. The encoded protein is CASSLGDRYSYEQYF.

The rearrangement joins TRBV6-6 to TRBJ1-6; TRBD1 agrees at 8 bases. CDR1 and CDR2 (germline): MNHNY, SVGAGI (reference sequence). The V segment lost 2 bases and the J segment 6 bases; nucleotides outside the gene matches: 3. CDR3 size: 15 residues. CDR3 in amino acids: CASSYGQGTNSPLHF. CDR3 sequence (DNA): TGTGCCAGCAGTTACGGACAGGGCACTAATTCACCCCTCCACTTT.

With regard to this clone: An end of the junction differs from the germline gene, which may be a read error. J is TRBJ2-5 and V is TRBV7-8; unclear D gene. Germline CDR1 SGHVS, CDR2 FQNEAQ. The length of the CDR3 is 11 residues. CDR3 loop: CAGSPRETQYF. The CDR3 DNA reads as TGTGCCGGCAGCCCACGAGAGACCCAGTACTTC. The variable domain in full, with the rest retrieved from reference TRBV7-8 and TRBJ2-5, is GAGVSQSPRYKVAKRGQDVALRCDPISGHVSLFWYQQALGQGPEFLTYFQNEAQLDKSGLPSDRFFAERPEGSVSTLKIQRTQQEDSAVYLCAGSPRETQYFGPGTRLLVL.